The 17 T cell receptor beta chains below all came from one sample that was sequenced in a study of blood T cell repertoires in COVID-19. Here immunoSEQ multiplex PCR was the method, and the copy in TCRdb shows in-frame clones only, minus some. The sample records approximately 90,000 clones, 88% being singletons. Sequencing was carried out using peripheral blood. These receptors all come from a man aged 60-69 years with acute or convalescent COVID-19.

This clone appeared once. V and J are TRBV6-6 and TRBJ2-7; D may be TRBD2 (5 bases). Germline-derived CDR1 and CDR2 are MNHNY and SVGAGI (reference sequence). V was trimmed by 7 bases and J by 4 bases, leaving 17 bases between them. This CDR3 is 14 amino acids long. The CDR3, as DNA: TGTGCCAGCACCCTTGGCGGGTTCGGATACGAGCAGTACTTC. This codes for CASTLGGFGYEQYF.

This chain connects TRBV11-2 to TRBJ1-6; the D gene is possibly TRBD1 (5 bases). V was clipped by 2 bases and J by 5 bases, with 10 bases between them. From germline, CDR1 is SGHAT and CDR2 FQNNGV. This CDR3 has 15 residues. The CDR3 nucleotides read TGTGCCAGCAGCTTAAGGGGATCCGATAATTCACCCCTCCACTTT. Translating gives CASSLRGSDNSPLHF.

The chain uses TRBV24-1 and TRBJ2-3, with 9 bases lining up with TRBD2. Per the germline V gene, CDR1 is KGHDR and CDR2 is SFDVKD. With 3 bases clipped from V and 6 bases from J, the junction kept 6 bases outside the gene matches. The CDR3 is 15 residues long. The chain's CDR3 is CATSDAGGVWDTQYF. CDR3 sequence (DNA): TGTGCCACCAGTGATGCGGGGGGGGTGTGGGATACGCAGTATTTT.

The chain is built from TRBV9 and TRBJ2-3; 8 nucleotides agree with TRBD2. This CDR3 contains 15 residues. Germline V lookup: CDR1 SGDLS, CDR2 YYNGEE. Losses at the gene ends were 0 bases for V and 6 bases for J; bases not matched to a gene: 6. The CDR3 sequence: CASSVGAGVSDTQYF. The CDR3 region has the DNA TGTGCCAGCAGCGTAGGAGCGGGAGTCTCCGATACGCAGTATTTT. Full variable domain (missing parts from reference TRBV9 and TRBJ2-3): DSGVTQTPKHLITATGQRVTLRCSPRSGDLSVYWYQQSLDQGLQFLIQYYNGEERAKGNILERFSAQQFPDLHSELNLSSLELGDSALYFCASSVGAGVSDTQYFGPGTRLTVL.

This clone was detected a few times. The V and J genes are TRBV6-6 and TRBJ2-2; 9 nucleotides line up with TRBD1. The V and J ends lost 6 bases and 4 bases, in that order; junction bases with no gene match: 21. CDR3 length: 20 amino acids. Germline values: CDR1 MNHNY, CDR2 SVGAGI (reference sequence). In nucleotides, the CDR3 is TGTGCCAGCAGCCGAACCGGGACAGGGTCAAGGGGCCAGGGCACCGGGGAGCTGTTTTTT. Translation gives CASSRTGTGSRGQGTGELFF.

The V call is TRBV9, the J call TRBJ2-3; 14 nucleotides agree with TRBD2. The ends lost 4 bases at V and 5 bases at J; junction bases unmatched: 3. The CDR3 length is 15 residues. Germline V CDR1 and CDR2: SGDLS, YYNGEE. The CDR3 protein is CASSPGTSGRDTQYF. As DNA, the CDR3 is TGTGCCAGCAGCCCCGGGACTAGCGGGAGAGATACGCAGTATTTT.

This chain joins TRBV29-1 and TRBJ2-7; 14 positions match TRBD2. CDR3 length: 14 residues. V gave up 3 bases and J gave up 6 bases; unmatched junction bases: 4. In germline, CDR1 is SQVTM, CDR2 ANQGSEA. This CDR3 reads CSVDGLAGGPEQYF. In nucleotides, the CDR3 is TGCAGCGTTGATGGACTAGCGGGAGGTCCCGAGCAGTACTTC.

The chain carries TRBV24-1 and TRBJ1-5; 7 bases fit TRBD1. The CDR3 is 14 residues long. Germline V gives CDR1 KGHDR, CDR2 SFDVKD. The junction had 3 bases not matched to a gene; V was cut back by 5 bases and J by 3 bases. CDR3 sequence reads: CATSAGQPNQPQHF. CDR3 nucleotides: TGTGCCACCAGTGCGGGACAGCCCAATCAGCCCCAGCATTTT.

The chain carries TRBV9 and TRBJ2-2, with D hard to call. Germline-derived CDR1 and CDR2 are SGDLS and YYNGEE. V dropped 4 bases and J dropped 4 bases, with 14 bases sitting between them. The CDR3 covers 15 residues. The CDR3 is CASSYGSRGTGELFF. CDR3 DNA: TGTGCCAGCAGCTACGGCTCGCGAGGCACCGGGGAGCTGTTTTTT.

This chain joins TRBV2 and TRBJ2-3; 7 bases are shared with TRBD2. The germline gives CDR1 SNHLY, CDR2 FYNNEI. The V gene end was trimmed by 3 bases and the J gene end by 5 bases; junction bases not matched to a gene: 5. The CDR3 runs 14 residues. CDR3 in amino acids: CASSELSGQDTQYF. CDR3 sequence (DNA): TGTGCCAGCAGTGAGCTTAGCGGGCAAGATACGCAGTATTTT.

This sequence joins TRBV29-1 and TRBJ1-3; 8 bases match TRBD1. CDR3 length: 12 amino acids. V lost 4 bases to trimming and J lost 8 bases; unmatched junction nucleotides: 4. From germline, CDR1 is SQVTM and CDR2 ANQGSEA. CDR3 sequence: CSVADRGYTIYF. The CDR3 nucleotides are TGCAGCGTTGCCGACAGGGGATACACCATATATTTT.

This clone was detected only once. The CDR3, as DNA: TGTGCCAGCAGGACGACAGGGATTGATTCACCCCTCCACTTT. Translating it yields CASRTTGIDSPLHF. V and J are TRBV11-1 and TRBJ1-6; TRBD1 aligns across 7 bases. Unmatched junction bases numbered 7, after V lost 6 bases and J lost 8 bases. CDR1 SGHAT and CDR2 FQDESV come from the germline V gene (reference sequence). CDR3 length: 14 residues.

This sequence joins TRBV28 and TRBJ2-7, with a weak D call TRBD2 (5 bases). The CDR3 loop spans 11 amino acids. Trimming took off 8 bases at V and 0 bases at J, with 5 bases between the two ends. CDR1 and CDR2 (germline): MDHEN, SYDVKM. The CDR3 DNA is TGTGCCAGCGGGAGCTCCTACGAGCAGTACTTC. Translated: CASGSSYEQYF.

This chain joins TRBV19 and TRBJ1-5; 7 bases fit TRBD1. Germline-derived CDR1 and CDR2 are LNHDA and SQIVND (reference sequence). CDR3 length equals 14 residues. Trimming took 4 bases from V and 5 from J; bases not matched to a gene: 5. CDR3 loop: CASSTDRRDQPQHF. The CDR3 DNA reads as TGTGCCAGTAGTACGGACAGGAGGGATCAGCCCCAGCATTTT.

This sequence joins TRBV7-9 and TRBJ1-2; D gene uncertain. CDR3 length: 9 amino acids. The germline V gene has CDR1 SEHNR and CDR2 FQNEAQ (reference sequence). V shed 8 bases and J shed 6 bases, with 4 bases lying between them. CDR3 sequence (DNA): TGTGCCAGCGCGGATGGCTACACCTTC. Translation: CASADGYTF.

The rearrangement joins TRBV5-1 to TRBJ2-7, with 11 nucleotides matching TRBD1. CDR1 and CDR2 from the germline V gene are SGHRS and YFSETQ. With V trimmed by 5 bases and J by 4 bases, 11 bases remained unmatched. The CDR3 length is 16 residues. DNA of the CDR3: TGCGCCAGCAGTCTAACGACCGGGACAGGGGGTTACGAGCAGTACTTC. Translation: CASSLTTGTGGYEQYF.

V and J are TRBV5-8 and TRBJ1-5; unclear D gene. This CDR3 comprises 15 residues. Germline V gene lookup returns CDR1 SGHTS and CDR2 YDEGEE. The ends were cut back, 0 bases at V and 2 bases at J, with 9 bases in the middle. For the CDR3, the DNA is TGTGCCAGCAGCTTGGGCGGGGTAGGCAATCAGCCCCAGCATTTT. It translates to CASSLGGVGNQPQHF. Full variable domain (outside the CDR3, taken from reference TRBV5-8 and TRBJ1-5): EAGVTQSPTHLIKTRGQQATLRCSPISGHTSVYWYQQALGLGLQFLLWYDEGEERNRGNFPPRFSGRQFPNYSSELNVNALELEDSALYLCASSLGGVGNQPQHFGDGTRLSIL.